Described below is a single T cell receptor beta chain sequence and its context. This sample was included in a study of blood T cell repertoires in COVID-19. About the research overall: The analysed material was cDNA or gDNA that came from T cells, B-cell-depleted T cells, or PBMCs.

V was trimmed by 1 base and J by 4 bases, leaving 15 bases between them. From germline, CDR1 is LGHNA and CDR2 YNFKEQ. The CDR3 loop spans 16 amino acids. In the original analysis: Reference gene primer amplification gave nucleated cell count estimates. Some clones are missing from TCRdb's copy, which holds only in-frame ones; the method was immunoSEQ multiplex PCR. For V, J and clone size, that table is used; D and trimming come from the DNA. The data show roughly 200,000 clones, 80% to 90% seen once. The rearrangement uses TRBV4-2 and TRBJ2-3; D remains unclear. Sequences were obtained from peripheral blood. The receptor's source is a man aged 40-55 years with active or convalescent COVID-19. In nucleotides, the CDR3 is TGTGCCAGCAGCCAAGGAAATAGCATTGGCCCAGATACGCAGTATTTT. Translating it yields CASSQGNSIGPDTQYF.